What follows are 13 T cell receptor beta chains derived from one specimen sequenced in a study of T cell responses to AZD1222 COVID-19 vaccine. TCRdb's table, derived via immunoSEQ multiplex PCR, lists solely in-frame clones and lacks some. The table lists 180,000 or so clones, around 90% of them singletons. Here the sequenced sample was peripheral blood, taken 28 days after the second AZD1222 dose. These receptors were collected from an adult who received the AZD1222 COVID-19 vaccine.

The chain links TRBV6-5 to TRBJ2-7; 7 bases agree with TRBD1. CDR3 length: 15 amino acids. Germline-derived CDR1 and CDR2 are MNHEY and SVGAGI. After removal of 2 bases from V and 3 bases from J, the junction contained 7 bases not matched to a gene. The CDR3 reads CASSYRDRGLYEQYF. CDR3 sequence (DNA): TGTGCCAGCAGTTACAGGGACAGAGGACTCTACGAGCAGTACTTC.

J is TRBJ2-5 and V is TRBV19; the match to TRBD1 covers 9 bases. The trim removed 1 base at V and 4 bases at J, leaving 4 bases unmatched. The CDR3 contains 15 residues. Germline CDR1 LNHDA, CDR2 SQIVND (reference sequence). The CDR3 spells CASSIGGQGIETQYF. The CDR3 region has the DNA TGTGCCAGTAGTATAGGGGGACAGGGCATAGAGACCCAGTACTTC.

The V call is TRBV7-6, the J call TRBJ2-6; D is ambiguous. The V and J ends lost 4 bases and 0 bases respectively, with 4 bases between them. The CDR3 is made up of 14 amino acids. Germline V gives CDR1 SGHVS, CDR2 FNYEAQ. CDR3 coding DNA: TGTGCCAGCAGCTCCAGCTCTGGGGCCAACGTCCTGACTTTC. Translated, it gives CASSSSSGANVLTF.

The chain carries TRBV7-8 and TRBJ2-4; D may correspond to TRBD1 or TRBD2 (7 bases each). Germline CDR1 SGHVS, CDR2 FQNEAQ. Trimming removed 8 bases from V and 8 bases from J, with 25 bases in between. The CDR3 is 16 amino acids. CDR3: CASRAGGRGSGDIQYF. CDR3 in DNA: TGTGCCAGCCGCGCAGGGGGGCGGGGGAGTGGAGACATTCAGTACTTC. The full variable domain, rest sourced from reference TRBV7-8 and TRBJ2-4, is GAGVSQSPRYKVAKRGQDVALRCDPISGHVSLFWYQQALGQGPEFLTYFQNEAQLDKSGLPSDRFFAERPEGSVSTLKIQRTQQEDSAVYLCASRAGGRGSGDIQYFGAGTRLSVL.

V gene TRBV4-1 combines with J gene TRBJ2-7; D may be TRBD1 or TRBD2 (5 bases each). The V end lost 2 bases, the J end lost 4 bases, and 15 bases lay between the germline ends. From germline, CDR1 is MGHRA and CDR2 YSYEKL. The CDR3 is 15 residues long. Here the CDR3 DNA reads TGCGCCAGCAGCCAACCCCCCTGGGGGTTTTACGAGCAGTACTTC. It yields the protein CASSQPPWGFYEQYF.

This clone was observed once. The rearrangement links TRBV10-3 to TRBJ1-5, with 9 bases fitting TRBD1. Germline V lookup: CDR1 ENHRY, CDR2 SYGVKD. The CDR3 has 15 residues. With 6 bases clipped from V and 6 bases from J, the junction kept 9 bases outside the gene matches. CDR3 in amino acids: CAIREGQGDGQPQHF. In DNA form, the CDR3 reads TGTGCCATCAGGGAGGGACAGGGTGACGGTCAGCCCCAGCATTTT.

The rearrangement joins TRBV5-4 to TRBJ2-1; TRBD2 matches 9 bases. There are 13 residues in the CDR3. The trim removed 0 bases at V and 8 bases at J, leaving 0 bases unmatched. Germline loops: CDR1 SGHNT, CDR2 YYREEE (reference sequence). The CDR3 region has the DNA TGTGCCAGCAGCTTGGTAGCGGGAGATGAGCAGTTCTTC. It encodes CASSLVAGDEQFF.

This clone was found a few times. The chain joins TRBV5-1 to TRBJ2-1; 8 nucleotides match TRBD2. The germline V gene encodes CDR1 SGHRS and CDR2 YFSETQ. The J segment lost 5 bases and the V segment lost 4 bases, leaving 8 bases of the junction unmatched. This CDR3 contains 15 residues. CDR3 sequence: CASSPQAGAHNEQFF. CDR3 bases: TGCGCCAGCAGCCCCCAAGCGGGAGCTCACAATGAGCAGTTCTTC.

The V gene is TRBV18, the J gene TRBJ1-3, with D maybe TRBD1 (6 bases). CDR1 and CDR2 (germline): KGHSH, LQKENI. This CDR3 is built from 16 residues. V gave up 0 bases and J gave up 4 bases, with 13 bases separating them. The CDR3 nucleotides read TGTGCCAGCTCACCACCGGCCCAGGGGTTCGGAAACACCATATATTTT. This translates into CASSPPAQGFGNTIYF. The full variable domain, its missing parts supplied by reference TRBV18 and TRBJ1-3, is NAGVMQNPRHLVRRRGQEARLRCSPMKGHSHVYWYRQLPEEGLKFMVYLQKENIIDESGMPKERFSAEFPKEGPSILRIQQVVRGDSAAYFCASSPPAQGFGNTIYFGEGSWLTVV.

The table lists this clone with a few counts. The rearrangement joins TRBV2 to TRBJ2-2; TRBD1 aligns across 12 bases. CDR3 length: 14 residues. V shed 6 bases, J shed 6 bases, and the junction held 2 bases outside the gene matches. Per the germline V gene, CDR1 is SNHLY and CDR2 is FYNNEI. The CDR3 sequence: CASRGTGGSGELFF. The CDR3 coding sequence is TGTGCCAGCAGAGGGACAGGGGGCTCCGGGGAGCTGTTTTTT.

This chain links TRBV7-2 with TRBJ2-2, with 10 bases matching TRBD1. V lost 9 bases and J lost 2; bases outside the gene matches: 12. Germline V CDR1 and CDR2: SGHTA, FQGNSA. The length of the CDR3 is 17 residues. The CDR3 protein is CARTLSDRGGNTGELFF. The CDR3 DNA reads TGTGCCAGAACCCTTTCGGACAGGGGGGGAAACACCGGGGAGCTGTTTTTT.

The CDR3 sequence: CASSRRDINQPQHF. CDR3 nucleotides: TGTGCCAGCAGTCGTAGGGACATAAATCAGCCCCAGCATTTT. The chain recombines TRBV28 with TRBJ1-5; D possibly corresponds to TRBD1 (6 bases). Per the germline V gene, CDR1 is MDHEN and CDR2 is SYDVKM. The CDR3 extends over 14 amino acids. The V gene lost 5 bases and the J gene lost 4 bases, with 12 bases spanning the gap.

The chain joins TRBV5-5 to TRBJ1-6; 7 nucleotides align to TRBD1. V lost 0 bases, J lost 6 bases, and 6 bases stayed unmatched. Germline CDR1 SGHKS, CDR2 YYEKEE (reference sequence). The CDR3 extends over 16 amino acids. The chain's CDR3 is CASSLDPGGRNSPLHF. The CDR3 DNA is TGTGCCAGCAGCTTGGACCCAGGGGGTCGTAATTCACCCCTCCACTTT.